This TCR beta chain was observed in a study of metastatic and nonmetastatic thyroid tumors. Study in general: Where malignant and benign thyroid patients were concerned, repertoires were compared across blood and tumor or nodule tissue.

Looked up from germline, CDR1 is ENHRY and CDR2 is SYGVKD. J gave up 4 bases and V 4 bases, and 9 bases lay outside the gene matches. This CDR3 spans 16 amino acids. In the original workflow: CDR3 was compared across clinicopathological groups, and the resulting differences were used to build a distant-metastasis classifier for papillary thyroid cancer. TCRdb re-called clones from the PCR reads using MiXCR. In this record, the V and J calls reflect TCRdb's handling and not the investigators' own analysis. The sample holds about 15,000 clones, approximately 23% seen once. Whole-study findings and limits: Reported TCR beta diversity, measured in blood and tumor, was significantly higher for malignant thyroid tumors than for benign nodules.

Patients underwent thyroid surgery, and none had received any treatment before it. This clone has ten or more counts. Its cognate antigen is unknown. The sequencing sample was made of tumor tissue. The chain combines TRBV10-3 with TRBJ1-2; TRBD1 aligns across 10 bases. The TCR sequence derives from a female donor with papillary thyroid cancer or a benign thyroid nodule (not recorded which). Some clones in this sample may be carry-over from other donors' samples. The CDR3 is CAISAPSGTGVYGYTF. CDR3 DNA: TGTGCCATCAGTGCCCCGTCCGGGACAGGGGTCTATGGCTACACCTTC.